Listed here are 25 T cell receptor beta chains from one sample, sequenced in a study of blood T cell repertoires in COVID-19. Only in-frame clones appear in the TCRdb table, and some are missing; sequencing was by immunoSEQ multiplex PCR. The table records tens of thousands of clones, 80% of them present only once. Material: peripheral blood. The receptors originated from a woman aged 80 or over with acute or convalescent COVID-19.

The chain's CDR3 is CAWSGGQIGQPQHF. As DNA, the CDR3 is TGTGCCTGGAGTGGTGGGCAGATAGGTCAGCCCCAGCATTTT. The chain has TRBV30 and TRBJ1-5; D gene unclear. CDR1 and CDR2 from the germline V gene are GTSNPN and SVGIG (reference sequence). This CDR3 has 14 amino acids. Trimming took 1 base from V and 6 from J, leaving 13 bases between them.

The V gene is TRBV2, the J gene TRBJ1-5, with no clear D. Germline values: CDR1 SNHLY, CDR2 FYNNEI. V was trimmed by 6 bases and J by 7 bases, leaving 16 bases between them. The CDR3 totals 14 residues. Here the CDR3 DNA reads TGTGCCAGCAGCCCGGAGGAGAACCTGCAGCCCCAGCATTTT. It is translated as CASSPEENLQPQHF.

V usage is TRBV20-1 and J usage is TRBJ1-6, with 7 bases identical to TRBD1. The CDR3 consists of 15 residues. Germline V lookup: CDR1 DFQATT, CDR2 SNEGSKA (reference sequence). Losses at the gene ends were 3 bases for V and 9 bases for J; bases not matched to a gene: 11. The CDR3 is CSASPWTGGGSPLHF. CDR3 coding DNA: TGCAGTGCTAGTCCCTGGACAGGTGGGGGTTCACCCCTCCACTTT.

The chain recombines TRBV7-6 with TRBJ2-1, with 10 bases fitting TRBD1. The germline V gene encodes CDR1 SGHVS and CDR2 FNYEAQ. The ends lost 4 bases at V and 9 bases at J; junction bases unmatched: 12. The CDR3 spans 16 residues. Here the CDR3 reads CASSSPAGTGAIEQFF. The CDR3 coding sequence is TGTGCCAGCAGCTCCCCGGCCGGGACAGGGGCTATTGAGCAGTTCTTC.

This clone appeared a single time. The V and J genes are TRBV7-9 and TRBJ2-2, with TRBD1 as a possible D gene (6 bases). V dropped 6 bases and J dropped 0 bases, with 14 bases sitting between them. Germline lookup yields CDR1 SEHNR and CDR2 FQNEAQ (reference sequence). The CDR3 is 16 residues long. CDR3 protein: CASRSRGSSNTGELFF. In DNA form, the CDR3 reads TGTGCCAGCAGGTCCAGGGGCAGTTCGAACACCGGGGAGCTGTTTTTT.

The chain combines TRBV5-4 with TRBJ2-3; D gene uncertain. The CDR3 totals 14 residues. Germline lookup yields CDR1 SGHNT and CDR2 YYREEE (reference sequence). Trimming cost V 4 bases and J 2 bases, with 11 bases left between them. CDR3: CASSLGYLTDTQYF. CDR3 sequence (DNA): TGTGCCAGCAGCCTCGGGTATCTCACAGATACGCAGTATTTT.

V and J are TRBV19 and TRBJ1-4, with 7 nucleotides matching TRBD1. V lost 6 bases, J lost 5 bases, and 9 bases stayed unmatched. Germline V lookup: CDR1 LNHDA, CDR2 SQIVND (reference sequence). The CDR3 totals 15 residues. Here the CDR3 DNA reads TGTGCCAGTAGGGATCCGGGACAGAGAAATGAAAAACTGTTTTTT. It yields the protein CASRDPGQRNEKLFF.

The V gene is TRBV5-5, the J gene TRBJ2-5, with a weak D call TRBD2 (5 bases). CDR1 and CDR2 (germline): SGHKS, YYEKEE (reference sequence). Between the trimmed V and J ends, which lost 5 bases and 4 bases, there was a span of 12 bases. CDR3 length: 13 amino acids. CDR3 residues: CASRSRGRETQYF. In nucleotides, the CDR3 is TGTGCCAGCAGGAGCCGGGGTAGAGAGACCCAGTACTTC.

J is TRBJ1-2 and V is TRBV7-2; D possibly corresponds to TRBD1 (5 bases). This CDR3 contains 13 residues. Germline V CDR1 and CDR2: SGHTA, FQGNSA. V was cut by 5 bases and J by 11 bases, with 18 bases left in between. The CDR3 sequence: CASSLGGEIGYTF. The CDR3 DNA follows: TGTGCCAGCAGCCTGGGGGGGGAGATAGGTTACACCTTC.

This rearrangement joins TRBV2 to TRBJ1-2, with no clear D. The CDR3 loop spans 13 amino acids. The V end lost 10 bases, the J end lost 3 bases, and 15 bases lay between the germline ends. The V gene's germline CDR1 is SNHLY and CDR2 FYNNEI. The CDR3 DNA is TGTGCCACCGAGAGGAGGGTTGACTATGGCTACACCTTC. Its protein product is CATERRVDYGYTF. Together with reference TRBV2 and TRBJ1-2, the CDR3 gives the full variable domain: EPEVTQTPSHQVTQMGQEVILRCVPISNHLYFYWYRQILGQKVEFLVSFYNNEISEKSEIFDDQFSVERPDGSNFTLKIRSTKLEDSAMYFCATERRVDYGYTFGSGTRLTVV.

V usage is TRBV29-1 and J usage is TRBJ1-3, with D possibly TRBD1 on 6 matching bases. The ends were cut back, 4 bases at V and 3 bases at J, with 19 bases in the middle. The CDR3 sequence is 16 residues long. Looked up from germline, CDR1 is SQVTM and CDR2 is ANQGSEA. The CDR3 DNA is TGCAGCGTTGTGGGGGAGTTAGTGGACAGTGGAAACACCATATATTTT. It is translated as CSVVGELVDSGNTIYF.

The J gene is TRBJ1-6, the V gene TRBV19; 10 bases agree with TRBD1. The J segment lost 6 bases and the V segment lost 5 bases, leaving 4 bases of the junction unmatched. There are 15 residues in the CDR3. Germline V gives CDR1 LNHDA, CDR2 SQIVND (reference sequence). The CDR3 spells CASSQGTGVNSPLHF. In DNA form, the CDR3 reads TGTGCCAGTAGTCAAGGGACAGGGGTTAATTCACCCCTCCACTTT.

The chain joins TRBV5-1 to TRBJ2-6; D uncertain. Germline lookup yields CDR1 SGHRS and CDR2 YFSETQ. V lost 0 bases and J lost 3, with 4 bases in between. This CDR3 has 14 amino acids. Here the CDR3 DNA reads TGCGCCAGCAGCTTGGCTTTTGGGGCCAACGTCCTGACTTTC. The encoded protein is CASSLAFGANVLTF.

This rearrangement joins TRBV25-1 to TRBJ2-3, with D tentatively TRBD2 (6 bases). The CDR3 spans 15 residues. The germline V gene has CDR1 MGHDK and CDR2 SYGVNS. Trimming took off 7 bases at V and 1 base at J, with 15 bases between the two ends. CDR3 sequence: CASTGPPGGTDTQYF. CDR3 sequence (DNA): TGTGCCAGCACCGGACCCCCGGGGGGCACAGATACGCAGTATTTT.

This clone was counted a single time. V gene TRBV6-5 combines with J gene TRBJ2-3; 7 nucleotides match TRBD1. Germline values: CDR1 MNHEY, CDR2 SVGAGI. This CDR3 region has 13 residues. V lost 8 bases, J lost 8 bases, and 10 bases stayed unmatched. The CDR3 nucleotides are TGTGCCAGCCTACTTAGCTCAGGGGGTACGCAGTATTTT. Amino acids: CASLLSSGGTQYF.

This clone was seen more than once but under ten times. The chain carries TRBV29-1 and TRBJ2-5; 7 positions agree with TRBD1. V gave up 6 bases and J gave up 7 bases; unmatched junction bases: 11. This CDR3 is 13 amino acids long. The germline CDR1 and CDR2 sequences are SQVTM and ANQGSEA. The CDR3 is CSVGQEKRGTQYF. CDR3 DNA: TGCAGCGTCGGACAGGAAAAAAGAGGGACCCAGTACTTC. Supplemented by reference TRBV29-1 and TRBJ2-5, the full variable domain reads SAVISQKPSRDICQRGTSLTIQCQVDSQVTMMFWYRQQPGQSLTLIATANQGSEATYESGFVIDKFPISRPNLTFSTLTVSNMSPEDSSIYLCSVGQEKRGTQYFGPGTRLLVL.

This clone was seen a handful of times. The CDR3 DNA sequence: TGTGCCAGCAGTTTAAGGGGACAGGGGCCTGAAAAACTGTTTTTT. Amino acids: CASSLRGQGPEKLFF. The chain carries TRBV27 and TRBJ1-4; the match to TRBD1 covers 10 bases. The ends lost 2 bases at V and 7 bases at J; junction bases unmatched: 4. The length of the CDR3 is 15 residues. CDR1 and CDR2 (germline): MNHEY, SMNVEV (reference sequence).

CDR3: CASSTPGQGGEKLFF. The DNA of the CDR3 is TGTGCCAGCAGTACCCCGGGACAGGGAGGCGAAAAACTGTTTTTT. The gene calls are TRBV2 and TRBJ1-4; 9 nucleotides align to TRBD1. Losses at the gene ends were 5 bases for V and 8 bases for J; bases not matched to a gene: 9. This CDR3 has 15 residues. Germline V CDR1 and CDR2: SNHLY, FYNNEI.

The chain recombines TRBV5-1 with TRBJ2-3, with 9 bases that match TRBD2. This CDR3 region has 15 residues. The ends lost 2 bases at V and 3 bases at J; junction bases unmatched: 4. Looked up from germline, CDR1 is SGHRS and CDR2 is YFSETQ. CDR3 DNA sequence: TGCGCCAGCAGCTTACTAAGCGGGGGGACAGATACGCAGTATTTT. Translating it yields CASSLLSGGTDTQYF.

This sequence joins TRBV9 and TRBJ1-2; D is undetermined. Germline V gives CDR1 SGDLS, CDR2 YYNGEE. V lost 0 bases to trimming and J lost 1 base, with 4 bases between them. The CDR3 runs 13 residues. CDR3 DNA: TGTGCCAGCAGCGTAGCCGGTAACTATGGCTACACCTTC. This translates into CASSVAGNYGYTF.

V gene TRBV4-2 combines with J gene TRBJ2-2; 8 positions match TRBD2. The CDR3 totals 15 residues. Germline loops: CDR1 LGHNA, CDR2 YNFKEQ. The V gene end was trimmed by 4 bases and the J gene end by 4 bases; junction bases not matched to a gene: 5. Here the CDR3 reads CASSPGGAGTGELFF. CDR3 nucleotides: TGTGCCAGCAGCCCCGGGGGGGCCGGCACCGGGGAGCTGTTTTTT.

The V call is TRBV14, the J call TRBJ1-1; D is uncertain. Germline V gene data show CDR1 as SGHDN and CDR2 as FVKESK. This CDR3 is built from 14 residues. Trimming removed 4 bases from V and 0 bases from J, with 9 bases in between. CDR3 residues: CASSRSGMNTEAFF. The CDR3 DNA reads TGTGCCAGCAGCCGTTCAGGTATGAACACTGAAGCTTTCTTT.

This CDR3 is CAWSVVLGGEAFF. The CDR3 nucleotides are TGTGCCTGGAGTGTAGTGCTTGGAGGGGAAGCTTTCTTT. The rearrangement links TRBV30 to TRBJ1-1; no firm D call. The germline V gene encodes CDR1 GTSNPN and CDR2 SVGIG (reference sequence). CDR3 length: 13 amino acids. Trimming removed 0 bases from V and 8 bases from J, with 13 bases in between.

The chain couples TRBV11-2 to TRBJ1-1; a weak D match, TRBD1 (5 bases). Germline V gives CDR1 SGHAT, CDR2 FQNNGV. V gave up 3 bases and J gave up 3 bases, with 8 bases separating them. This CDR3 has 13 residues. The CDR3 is CASSFWGDTEAFF. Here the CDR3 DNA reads TGTGCCAGCAGCTTTTGGGGGGACACTGAAGCTTTCTTT.

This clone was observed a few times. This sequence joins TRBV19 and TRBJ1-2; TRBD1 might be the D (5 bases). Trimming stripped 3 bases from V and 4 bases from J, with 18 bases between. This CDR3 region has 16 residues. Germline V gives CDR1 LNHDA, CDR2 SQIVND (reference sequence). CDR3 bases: TGTGCCAGTAGTATGGGGGGAGGCGCCCGGCTCTATGGCTACACCTTC. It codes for CASSMGGGARLYGYTF.